The clone carrying this T cell receptor (beta chain) was detected a few times. What it recognizes is unknown. Germline-derived CDR1 and CDR2 are MNHNS and SASEGT. The CDR3 has 18 amino acids. The junction had 13 bases not matched to a gene; V was cut back by 4 bases and J by 2 bases. This entry is derived from a study of blood T cells in healthy people across ages. Findings and limits, study-wide: Comparison with aged donors showed that long-lived donors had more naive CD4+ cells and higher diversity.

It was with a sample-barcoded 5' primer and a J-beta primer mix that a second PCR of about 6 to 12 cycles was run. Template switching added a 12-random-nucleotide identifier to every cDNA molecule. From the 5' RACE reads, TCRdb called clonotypes with MiXCR, one entry per CDR3 protein. Here the sample spans about 1.5 million distinct CDR3 sequences, 42% being singletons. The rearrangement links TRBV6-1 to TRBJ2-5; 10 bases agree with TRBD2. The sequence derives from a woman between 18 and 29 years old in good health. The sample comprised blood. The CDR3 DNA reads TGTGCCAGCAGTGGGGGTTACAAGCGGGAGGGTCGGCAAGAGACCCAGTACTTC. Encoded protein: CASSGGYKREGRQETQYF.